The 22 T cell receptor beta chains listed next were all sequenced from one sample in a study of long-term antiretroviral therapy in people with HIV (dated by TCRdb to the early 2020s). The immunoSEQ hsTCRB v3.0 assay was used at survey level resolution for TRB variable region sequencing. What TCRdb holds here is the immuneACCESS table cut down to in-frame rearrangements. Part of the clones is not present; checked against another copy, under half of the missing clones reflect an unresolved V gene, and the others are unexplained. For this sample the table gives fewer than 25,000 clones, of which roughly 94% were detected only once. Of the sample, 2% to 2.5% is held by the ten largest clones. This specimen consisted of unsorted PBMCs, obtained roughly 5.1 years after starting antiretroviral therapy. These receptors all come from a woman aged 45-65 years with HIV.

The chain employs TRBV7-9 and TRBJ2-1; 13 bases match TRBD2. V lost 2 bases to trimming and J lost 4 bases; unmatched junction nucleotides: 2. There are 16 residues in the CDR3. From germline, CDR1 is SEHNR and CDR2 FQNEAQ (reference sequence). CDR3 region: CASSLPGLAGYNEQFF. In DNA form, the CDR3 reads TGTGCCAGCAGCTTACCGGGACTAGCGGGGTACAATGAGCAGTTCTTC.

The rearrangement uses TRBV11-2 and TRBJ2-7; no reliable D call. This CDR3 comprises 13 residues. Per germline, CDR1 SGHAT and CDR2 FQNNGV. Deletions cut 4 bases from V and 1 base from J, with 8 bases between. The CDR3 DNA is TGTGCCAGCAGCTCCACAAGTTCCTACGAGCAGTACTTC. It codes for CASSSTSSYEQYF.

This sequence joins TRBV27 and TRBJ2-5, with 9 nucleotides matching TRBD1. Germline V gives CDR1 MNHEY, CDR2 SMNVEV (reference sequence). V lost 6 bases, J lost 2 bases, and 7 bases stayed unmatched. This CDR3 comprises 15 residues. This CDR3 is CASRAAGTGQETQYF. The CDR3 DNA reads as TGTGCCAGCAGGGCGGCGGGGACAGGGCAAGAGACCCAGTACTTC.

CDR3 sequence (DNA): TGCAGTGCTACTCAGATCTATGGCTACACCTTC. Amino acid sequence: CSATQIYGYTF. The V gene is TRBV20-1, the J gene TRBJ1-2; the D is unclear. CDR1 is DFQATT, CDR2 SNEGSKA, per germline (reference sequence). This CDR3 is 11 amino acids long. Trimming left V 4 bases short and J 4 bases short, with 7 bases between.

Within the sample, this clone is large (0.1 to 1%). In the same sample, other DNA sequences code for this CDR3. V and J are TRBV6-5 and TRBJ2-7, with 7 bases fitting TRBD2. The V gene end was trimmed by 0 bases and the J gene end by 4 bases; junction bases not matched to a gene: 3. Germline V gives CDR1 MNHEY, CDR2 SVGAGI. This CDR3 is 14 amino acids long. CDR3 region: CASSYSLAEYEQYF. CDR3 DNA sequence: TGTGCCAGCAGTTACTCGCTAGCGGAGTACGAGCAGTACTTC.

The chain carries TRBV28 and TRBJ2-3; 11 positions agree with TRBD2. The CDR3 covers 16 residues. The J segment lost 1 base and the V segment lost 6 bases, leaving 6 bases of the junction unmatched. In germline, CDR1 is MDHEN, CDR2 SYDVKM. CDR3 DNA sequence: TGTGCCAGCAGGCCGTTACTAGCGGGAGGCACAGATACGCAGTATTTT. Its protein product is CASRPLLAGGTDTQYF.

The CDR3 is CASTRDMAFDEQFF. CDR3 nucleotide sequence: TGTGCCAGTACCCGGGACATGGCTTTCGATGAGCAGTTCTTC. This chain uses TRBV6-5 with TRBJ2-1; maybe TRBD1 (6 bases). The ends were cut back, 9 bases at V and 8 bases at J, with 20 bases in the middle. CDR1 is MNHEY and CDR2 is SVGAGI in the germline V gene. This CDR3 is built from 14 residues.

This chain connects TRBV4-2 to TRBJ2-2; 10 bases agree with TRBD1. The J segment lost 5 bases and the V segment lost 4 bases, leaving 1 base of the junction unmatched. CDR1 is LGHNA, CDR2 YNFKEQ, per germline. The length of the CDR3 is 14 residues. The CDR3 region is CASSPGQGTGELFF. The CDR3 bases are TGTGCCAGCAGCCCGGGACAGGGGACCGGGGAGCTGTTTTTT.

This clone has a single count. Written as DNA, the CDR3 is TGCAGCGTATACAGGGTTTCGGAGACCCAGTACTTC. Residues: CSVYRVSETQYF. The V call is TRBV29-1, the J call TRBJ2-5; weak D call: TRBD1 (6 bases). V was clipped by 6 bases and J by 5 bases, with 13 bases between them. This CDR3 region has 12 residues. The germline V gene has CDR1 SQVTM and CDR2 ANQGSEA.

The chain couples TRBV11-2 to TRBJ2-1; no reliable D call. This CDR3 is built from 16 residues. In germline, CDR1 is SGHAT, CDR2 FQNNGV. V lost 0 bases, J lost 0 bases, and 9 bases lay in between. The CDR3, as DNA: TGTGCCAGCAGCTTAGATGAGTGGAGCTCCTACAATGAGCAGTTCTTC. It encodes CASSLDEWSSYNEQFF.

This chain uses TRBV28 with TRBJ2-7; TRBD1 matches 7 bases. Germline V gene lookup returns CDR1 MDHEN and CDR2 SYDVKM. This CDR3 is 17 amino acids long. The trim removed 5 bases at V and 3 bases at J, leaving 16 bases unmatched. The CDR3 DNA sequence: TGTGCCAGCAGTGCACTCCATCCAACCTACAGGGGCTACGAGCAGTACTTC. Its translation is CASSALHPTYRGYEQYF.

The chain has TRBV5-1 and TRBJ1-1, with D perhaps matching TRBD1 (6 bases). V was clipped by 5 bases and J by 1 base, with 15 bases between them. The CDR3 length is 15 residues. Looked up from germline, CDR1 is SGHRS and CDR2 is YFSETQ. CDR3 sequence (DNA): TGCGCCAGCAGGAGTGGACGGGGACAGAACACTGAAGCTTTCTTT. Translated: CASRSGRGQNTEAFF.

This sequence joins TRBV4-2 and TRBJ2-3; tentative D call: TRBD2 (6 bases). Trimming stripped 0 bases from V and 0 bases from J, with 10 bases between. Germline V CDR1 and CDR2: LGHNA, YNFKEQ. The CDR3 spans 16 residues. The CDR3 spells CASSQERGTSTDTQYF. Written as DNA, the CDR3 is TGTGCCAGCAGCCAAGAACGCGGGACTAGCACAGATACGCAGTATTTT.

This chain connects TRBV27 to TRBJ2-7; 9 nucleotides line up with TRBD1. V lost 3 bases and J lost 2; bases outside the gene matches: 8. CDR1 is MNHEY, CDR2 SMNVEV, per germline (reference sequence). The CDR3 is 16 amino acids. The CDR3 sequence: CASSLKGQGPPYEQYF. CDR3 coding DNA: TGTGCCAGCAGTTTGAAGGGACAGGGTCCCCCCTACGAGCAGTACTTC.

The J gene is TRBJ1-4, the V gene TRBV12-5; tentative D call: TRBD1 (5 bases). V gave up 1 base and J gave up 4 bases, with 13 bases separating them. Looked up from germline, CDR1 is LGHNT and CDR2 is FRNRAP. This CDR3 contains 16 residues. The CDR3 here is CASGLGLTDFNEKLFF. CDR3 bases: TGTGCTAGTGGTTTGGGGTTGACAGACTTTAATGAAAAACTGTTTTTT.

About this clone: One junction end does not reproduce the germline sequence, and a read error may be involved. The genes are TRBV27 and TRBJ2-1; TRBD2 matches 12 bases. The germline gives CDR1 MNHEY, CDR2 SMNVEV (reference sequence). This CDR3 region has 15 residues. CDR3 protein: CATRTSGTAYSEQFF. The DNA of the CDR3 is TGTGCCACCCGGACTAGCGGGACGGCTTACAGTGAGCAGTTCTTC.

V gene TRBV6-5 combines with J gene TRBJ2-7, with 14 bases fitting TRBD2. CDR3 size: 14 residues. Losses at the gene ends were 4 bases for V and 6 bases for J; bases not matched to a gene: 2. The germline CDR1 and CDR2 sequences are MNHEY and SVGAGI. The CDR3 region is CASSWGTSGSEQYF. The CDR3 nucleotides are TGTGCCAGCAGTTGGGGGACTAGCGGGAGCGAGCAGTACTTC.

V and J are TRBV5-8 and TRBJ1-1; D not resolved. The CDR3 extends over 14 amino acids. The V gene lost 1 base and the J gene lost 2 bases, with 9 bases spanning the gap. Germline V gene sequence: CDR1 SGHTS, CDR2 YDEGEE. CDR3: CASSLWSENTEAFF. The CDR3 DNA follows: TGTGCCAGCAGCTTGTGGTCGGAAAACACTGAAGCTTTCTTT.

The chain couples TRBV5-6 to TRBJ2-6; D is perhaps TRBD1 (6 bases). Germline CDR1 reads SGHDT; CDR2 reads YYEEEE. This CDR3 has 16 amino acids. Between the trimmed V and J ends, which lost 3 bases and 2 bases, there was a span of 12 bases. The CDR3 DNA follows: TGTGCCAGCAGCTGGCAGGGGTTAGCTGGGGCCAACGTCCTGACTTTC. Translated, it gives CASSWQGLAGANVLTF.

J is TRBJ2-1 and V is TRBV13, with D hard to call. Trimming took off 2 bases at V and 6 bases at J, with 8 bases between the two ends. Per the germline V gene, CDR1 is PRHDT and CDR2 is FYEKMQ (reference sequence). This CDR3 contains 13 residues. CDR3 DNA sequence: TGTGCCAGCAGCTTATTGGGCCCCAATGAGCAGTTCTTC. Amino acids: CASSLLGPNEQFF.

The J gene is TRBJ2-1, the V gene TRBV29-1; D uncertain. The CDR3 is 9 residues long. Germline assignment: CDR1 SQVTM and CDR2 ANQGSEA. Trimming stripped 6 bases from V and 5 bases from J, with 2 bases between. CDR3 coding DNA: TGCAGCGTAGACAATGAGCAGTTCTTC. Translating gives CSVDNEQFF.

This sequence joins TRBV18 and TRBJ1-2; 7 positions match TRBD1. Germline-derived CDR1 and CDR2 are KGHSH and LQKENI. The CDR3 extends over 15 amino acids. V lost 3 bases, J lost 5 bases, and 9 bases stayed unmatched. This CDR3 is CASSPVEGQPYGYTF. CDR3 bases: TGTGCCAGCTCACCTGTGGAGGGACAGCCATATGGCTACACCTTC.